What follows describes a single TCR beta chain. TCRdb's copy holds only in-frame clones and misses some; the assay was immunoSEQ multiplex PCR. The sample records more than 100,000 clones, roughly 93% being singletons. This sample stems from a study of T cell responses to AZD1222 COVID-19 vaccine. This CDR3 region has 18 residues. V gave up 4 bases and J gave up 5 bases; unmatched junction bases: 17. CDR1 and CDR2 (germline): SGHNT, YYREEE (reference sequence). The chain uses TRBV5-4 and TRBJ2-5; 10 positions agree with TRBD1. Source: peripheral blood, taken on day 0 of AZD1222 vaccination. This clonotype was obtained from an adult in good health. The CDR3: CASSRSVGGTGEGETQYF. CDR3 in DNA: TGTGCCAGCAGCAGATCAGTAGGAGGGACAGGGGAAGGCGAGACCCAGTACTTC.